This is a list of T cell receptor beta chains from one sample in a study of post-analysis software for immune sequencing data. TCRdb called the PCR reads again in MiXCR, with one record for every CDR3 protein. The sample lists about 260,000 distinct CDR3 sequences, roughly a third occurring once. Sequencing used blood. These receptors were collected from a girl aged 5-17 years with multiple sclerosis. CDR3s include the opening cysteine and the closing phenylalanine or tryptophan. A D gene is named only where the DNA matches it firmly. The listing skips clone size in some rows; elsewhere it reads once, few, many or a size class.

CDR3 protein	CDR3 DNA	clone size	D gene	V gene	J gene
CASSFIGTMTNYGYTF	TGTGCCAGCAGTTTTATAGGGACCATGACTAACTATGGCTACACCTTC	NA	NA	TRBV12-3/TRBV12-4	TRBJ1-2
CASSLTSGRAINIQYF	TGTGCCAGCAGCTTGACTAGCGGGAGGGCCATAAACATTCAGTACTTC	NA	TRBD2	TRBV5-6	TRBJ2-4
CASSSTGRGNQPQHF	TGTGCCAGCAGTTCGACAGGGAGGGGCAATCAGCCCCAGCATTTT	many	TRBD1	TRBV27	TRBJ1-5
CSVDGHYNEQFF	TGCAGCGTTGACGGCCACTACAATGAGCAGTTCTTC	once	NA	TRBV29-1	TRBJ2-1
CSARDLAGDFAVNGYTF	TGCAGTGCTAGAGATTTGGCAGGGGATTTTGCTGTCAATGGCTACACCTTC	NA	NA	TRBV20-1	TRBJ1-2
CATSDTGLDEKLFF	TGTGCCACCAGTGATACAGGGTTAGATGAAAAACTGTTTTTT	few	NA	TRBV24-1	TRBJ1-4
CSANSPVGLLYGYTF	TGCAGTGCTAACTCCCCCGTCGGGTTACTCTATGGCTACACCTTC	many	NA	TRBV20-1	TRBJ1-2
CASSPHVEGIYNEQFF	TGTGCCAGCAGTCCCCACGTTGAGGGAATCTACAATGAGCAGTTCTTC	NA	NA	TRBV28	TRBJ2-1
CASSSRLAGGPYNEQFF	TGCGCCAGCAGCTCTAGACTAGCGGGAGGGCCCTACAATGAGCAGTTCTTC	few	TRBD2	TRBV5-1	TRBJ2-1
CASSGSWALGEKLFF	TGTGCCAGCAGTGGCTCCTGGGCCCTAGGTGAAAAACTGTTTTTT	many	NA	TRBV12-3/TRBV12-4	TRBJ1-4
CSAMNYGAGAAQETQYF	TGCAGTGCTATGAATTACGGGGCGGGGGCCGCACAAGAGACCCAGTACTTC	NA	NA	TRBV20-1	TRBJ2-5
CASSRTGTGYEQYF	TGTGCCAGCAGCCGAACCGGGACAGGCTACGAGCAGTACTTC	NA	TRBD1	TRBV4-2	TRBJ2-7
CAARGLIRGGYTF	TGTGCCGCCCGGGGCTTAATCAGGGGGGGCTACACCTTC	NA	TRBD1	TRBV6-5	TRBJ1-2
CASSQDVSSYNEQFF	TGTGCCAGCAGCCAGGACGTTAGCTCCTACAATGAGCAGTTCTTC	many	NA	TRBV3-1	TRBJ2-1
CASSPPSGWTGTQYF	TGTGCCAGCAGCCCTCCTAGCGGGTGGACCGGGACCCAGTACTTC	many	TRBD2	TRBV11-2	TRBJ2-5
CAKRGDTDNEQFF	TGTGCCAAAAGGGGGGACACAGACAATGAGCAGTTCTTC	many	NA	TRBV10-3	TRBJ2-1
CASSLTSGRATDTQYF	TGTGCCAGCAGCTTGACTAGCGGGAGGGCCACAGATACGCAGTATTTT	many	TRBD2	TRBV5-5	TRBJ2-3
CASSLAGGPSNTEAFF	TGCGCCAGCAGCTTGGCTGGAGGGCCTTCGAACACTGAAGCTTTCTTT	NA	NA	TRBV5-1	TRBJ1-1
CASSQATGTGGSTEAFF	TGCGCCAGCAGCCAAGCTACGGGTACAGGAGGCTCGACTGAAGCTTTCTTT	NA	NA	TRBV4-1	TRBJ1-1
CASSQLTVTSGRVSYNEQYF	TGTGCCAGCAGCCAACTCACCGTCACTAGCGGGAGGGTATCCTACAATGAGCAGTACTTC	NA	TRBD2	TRBV14	TRBJ2-5
CASSQGYGAADGPNYSYTF	TGTGCCAGCAGCCAAGGATACGGGGCAGCCGACGGACCTAACTATAGCTACACCTTC	NA	NA	TRBV3-1	TRBJ1-2
CASSFNQGAAGYTF	TGTGCCAGCAGTTTCAATCAGGGGGCGGCTGGCTACACCTTC	NA	TRBD1	TRBV27	TRBJ1-2
CASSLGGTAKEQYF	TGTGCCAGCAGTTTAGGGGGGACAGCTAAGGAGCAGTACTTC	NA	NA	TRBV28	TRBJ2-5
CSGGRAGAGTDTQYF	TGCAGCGGAGGAAGAGCGGGAGCTGGCACAGATACGCAGTATTTT	NA	TRBD2	TRBV29-1	TRBJ2-3
CSARDRGLGWYGYTF	TGCAGTGCTAGAGACAGGGGGCTCGGATGGTATGGCTACACCTTC	NA	TRBD1	TRBV20-1	TRBJ1-2
CASSSRTRDGYNYGYTF	TGTGCCAGCAGCTCTAGGACCAGGGACGGGTATAACTATGGCTACACCTTC	many	NA	TRBV11-2	TRBJ1-2
CSVEPGTGGFTEAFF	TGCAGCGTTGAACCCGGGACAGGGGGTTTCACTGAAGCTTTCTTT	many	TRBD1	TRBV29-1	TRBJ1-1
CASSEAGYEQYF	TGTGCCAGCAGTGAAGCCGGGTACGAGCAGTACTTC	NA	NA	TRBV2	TRBJ2-7
CATSDSDTGELFF	TGTGCCACCAGTGATTCTGACACCGGGGAGCTGTTTTTT	NA	NA	TRBV24-1	TRBJ2-2
CASSSGQGFIEKLFF	TGTGCCAGCAGTTCCGGACAGGGGTTTATTGAAAAACTGTTTTTT	many	TRBD1	TRBV6-5	TRBJ1-4
CSAVSGLAAGSEQFF	TGCAGTGCCGTCTCTGGTCTAGCTGCAGGTAGTGAGCAGTTCTTC	many	NA	TRBV20-1	TRBJ2-1
CSVAESNYGYTF	TGCAGCGTGGCAGAGAGTAACTATGGCTACACCTTC	NA	NA	TRBV29-1	TRBJ1-2
CASRDRGLLTDTQYF	TGTGCCAGCCGGGACAGGGGCCTCCTCACAGATACGCAGTATTTT	many	TRBD1	TRBV18	TRBJ2-3